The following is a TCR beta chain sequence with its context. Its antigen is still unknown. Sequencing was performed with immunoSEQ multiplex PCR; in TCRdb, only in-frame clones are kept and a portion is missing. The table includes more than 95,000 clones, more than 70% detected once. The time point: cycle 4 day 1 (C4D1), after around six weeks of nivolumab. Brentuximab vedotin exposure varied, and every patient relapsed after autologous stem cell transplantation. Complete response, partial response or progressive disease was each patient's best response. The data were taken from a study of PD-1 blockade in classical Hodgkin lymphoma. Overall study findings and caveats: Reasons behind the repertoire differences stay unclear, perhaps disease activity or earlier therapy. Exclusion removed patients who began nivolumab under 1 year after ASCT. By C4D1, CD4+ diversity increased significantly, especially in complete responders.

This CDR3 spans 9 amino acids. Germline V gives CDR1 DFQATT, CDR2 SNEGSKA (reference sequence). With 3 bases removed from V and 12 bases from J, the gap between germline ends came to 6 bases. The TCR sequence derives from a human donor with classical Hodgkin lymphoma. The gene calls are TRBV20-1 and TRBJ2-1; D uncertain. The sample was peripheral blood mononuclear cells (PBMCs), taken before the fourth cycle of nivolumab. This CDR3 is CSASLWQFF. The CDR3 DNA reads TGCAGTGCTAGTCTCTGGCAGTTCTTC.